A single sample gave rise to the 21 T cell receptor beta chains below, sequenced in a study of cytomegalovirus exposure and HLA in healthy donors. Primers for the PCR totalled 60 Vbeta and 13 Jbeta. Method: immunoSEQ multiplex PCR; TCRdb's copy keeps in-frame clones and lacks some. The table has 150,000 to 200,000 clones, 68% seen once; the top ten hold approximately 1.5%. The specimen was PBMCs. The receptors shown here come from a man aged 45-60 years in good health and CMV-seronegative.

The chain uses TRBV7-2 and TRBJ1-2; 8 nucleotides align to TRBD1. Germline V gene lookup returns CDR1 SGHTA and CDR2 FQGNSA. The ends lost 1 base at V and 1 base at J; junction bases unmatched: 2. The CDR3 loop spans 15 amino acids. CDR3 loop: CASSLEQGVNYGYTF. CDR3 coding DNA: TGTGCCAGCAGCTTAGAACAGGGGGTTAACTATGGCTACACCTTC.

The gene calls are TRBV4-3 and TRBJ2-1; 8 bases align to TRBD1. J gave up 6 bases and V 0 bases, and 4 bases lay outside the gene matches. CDR1 is LGHNA, CDR2 YSLEER, per germline. The CDR3 sequence is 15 residues long. This CDR3 reads CASSQELQGGNEQFF. The CDR3 nucleotides read TGCGCCAGCAGCCAAGAGCTACAGGGGGGCAATGAGCAGTTCTTC.

This clone was counted between two and nine times. This chain uses TRBV6-5 with TRBJ2-3; TRBD2 aligns across 12 bases. Per the germline V gene, CDR1 is MNHEY and CDR2 is SVGAGI. The CDR3 is 15 residues long. Trimming took 2 bases from V and 13 from J; bases not matched to a gene: 10. CDR3 sequence reads: CASSYILAGGPPEYF. The CDR3 nucleotides are TGTGCCAGCAGTTACATACTAGCGGGGGGCCCCCCGGAGTATTTT.

About this clone: One junction end disagrees with the germline gene, perhaps due to a read error. The V gene is TRBV5-6, the J gene TRBJ2-7, with 8 bases lining up with TRBD1. The CDR3 extends over 16 amino acids. Looked up from germline, CDR1 is SGHDT and CDR2 is YYEEEE. CDR3 coding DNA: TGTGCCAGCACCTTGGCCGGCGGACAGGGCTCCTACGAGCAGTACTTC. Translated, it gives CASTLAGGQGSYEQYF.

V is TRBV6-5 and J is TRBJ2-1; 10 nucleotides match TRBD1. The CDR3 is 16 residues long. The germline gives CDR1 MNHEY, CDR2 SVGAGI. Trimming took 4 bases from V and 2 from J; bases not matched to a gene: 5. CDR3 region: CASSSTGQGAYNEQFF. CDR3 DNA sequence: TGTGCCAGCAGTTCTACCGGACAGGGGGCCTACAATGAGCAGTTCTTC.

The chain joins TRBV5-1 to TRBJ1-2; D unresolved. V lost 4 bases and J 8 bases, leaving 15 bases between the germline ends. The CDR3 totals 13 residues. Germline CDR1 is SGHRS and CDR2 is YFSETQ. CDR3 bases: TGCGCCAGCAGCCTGGACGGTGAGAGGGGCTACACCTTC. Translated: CASSLDGERGYTF.

In this sample, this clone turned up a few times. The chain joins TRBV7-8 to TRBJ1-5; 7 nucleotides line up with TRBD1. V was clipped by 5 bases and J by 5 bases; unmatched bases: 6. The V gene's germline CDR1 is SGHVS and CDR2 FQNEAQ. This CDR3 is built from 14 residues. The CDR3 bases are TGTGCCAGCAGCCCAGGACAGGACTATCAGCCCCAGCATTTT. Translating gives CASSPGQDYQPQHF. The variable domain in full, with the rest retrieved from reference TRBV7-8 and TRBJ1-5, is GAGVSQSPRYKVAKRGQDVALRCDPISGHVSLFWYQQALGQGPEFLTYFQNEAQLDKSGLPSDRFFAERPEGSVSTLKIQRTQQEDSAVYLCASSPGQDYQPQHFGDGTRLSIL.

This sequence joins TRBV7-3 and TRBJ1-3, with 7 bases lining up with TRBD1. CDR1 and CDR2 (germline): SGHTA, FQGTGA. The J segment lost 0 bases and the V segment lost 5 bases, leaving 10 bases of the junction unmatched. The length of the CDR3 is 17 residues. The CDR3 region is CASSPRTGSSSGNTIYF. CDR3 nucleotides: TGTGCCAGCAGCCCCCGGACAGGCTCCAGCTCTGGAAACACCATATATTTT.

The chain carries TRBV19 and TRBJ2-3, with 10 bases fitting TRBD2. CDR1 and CDR2 (germline): LNHDA, SQIVND (reference sequence). The CDR3 runs to 19 residues. The junction had 12 bases not matched to a gene; V was cut back by 0 bases and J by 3 bases. The CDR3 bases are TGTGCCAGTAGTATAGATTCGTCTAGCGGGGGCCAATTAACAGATACGCAGTATTTT. Amino acid sequence: CASSIDSSSGGQLTDTQYF.

V and J are TRBV28 and TRBJ1-6; D remains unclear. The CDR3 has 14 residues. The germline V gene has CDR1 MDHEN and CDR2 SYDVKM. V lost 2 bases and J 8 bases, leaving 10 bases between the germline ends. In DNA, the CDR3 is TGTGCCAGCAGTTTAGGGCCCCTCCATTCACCCCTCCACTTT. This encodes CASSLGPLHSPLHF.

The V call is TRBV11-1, the J call TRBJ2-3, with D possibly being TRBD2 (5 bases). CDR1 SGHAT and CDR2 FQDESV come from the germline V gene (reference sequence). CDR3 length: 13 amino acids. Trimming removed 10 bases at V and 1 base at J, with 12 bases between. This CDR3 reads CATGGIGTDTQYF. The CDR3 DNA is TGTGCCACCGGAGGTATTGGCACAGATACGCAGTATTTT.

The chain employs TRBV28 and TRBJ1-5; D gene unclear. V was pared by 3 bases and J by 6 bases, with 12 bases between. This CDR3 is 14 amino acids long. The germline gives CDR1 MDHEN, CDR2 SYDVKM. CDR3 DNA sequence: TGTGCCAGCAGTTTGGAACCTCGGGGTCAGCCCCAGCATTTT. Amino acid sequence: CASSLEPRGQPQHF.

The rearrangement uses TRBV5-1 and TRBJ1-4; no clear D gene. V was cut by 4 bases and J by 1 base, with 11 bases left in between. The CDR3 totals 15 residues. Germline V gene lookup returns CDR1 SGHRS and CDR2 YFSETQ. This CDR3 is CASSRESVTNEKLFF. The CDR3 DNA sequence: TGCGCCAGCAGCCGTGAGAGCGTAACTAATGAAAAACTGTTTTTT.

The chain employs TRBV11-2 and TRBJ1-2, with 9 bases that match TRBD1. V gave up 0 bases and J gave up 5 bases; unmatched junction bases: 7. Germline V gives CDR1 SGHAT, CDR2 FQNNGV. This CDR3 region has 16 residues. The CDR3 coding sequence is TGTGCCAGCAGCTTAGATCGAACAGGGGGCAGGTATGGCTACACCTTC. This codes for CASSLDRTGGRYGYTF.

With respect to this clone: The junction differs from germline at one of its ends, possibly a read error. The sample holds other DNA sequences that translate to the same CDR3. V and J are TRBV5-1 and TRBJ1-3; D gene uncertain. The CDR3 is 16 residues long. CDR1 and CDR2 from the germline V gene are SGHRS and YFSETQ. The CDR3 DNA reads TGTGCCAGCAGCTTTGGAGCCGTCGGCTCTGGAAACACCATATATTTT. Translating gives CASSFGAVGSGNTIYF.

The V call is TRBV5-1, the J call TRBJ1-4; no clear D. V dropped 4 bases and J dropped 0 bases, with 13 bases sitting between them. The CDR3 is made up of 16 amino acids. The germline V gene encodes CDR1 SGHRS and CDR2 YFSETQ. In nucleotides, the CDR3 is TGCGCCAGCAGCCTGGCCCCTGTTACAACTAATGAAAAACTGTTTTTT. This gives the protein CASSLAPVTTNEKLFF.

The chain recombines TRBV5-4 with TRBJ1-2; 8 nucleotides align to TRBD1. The ends lost 6 bases at V and 5 bases at J; junction bases unmatched: 6. The CDR3 runs to 13 residues. CDR1 is SGHNT, CDR2 YYREEE, per germline (reference sequence). The chain's CDR3 is CASNLQGGYGYTF. CDR3 nucleotide sequence: TGTGCCAGCAACCTACAGGGGGGGTATGGCTACACCTTC. Full variable domain (outside the CDR3, taken from reference TRBV5-4 and TRBJ1-2): ETGVTQSPTHLIKTRGQQVTLRCSSQSGHNTVSWYQQALGQGPQFIFQYYREEENGRGNFPPRFSGLQFPNYSSELNVNALELDDSALYLCASNLQGGYGYTFGSGTRLTVV.

This chain joins TRBV4-1 and TRBJ1-1; 7 nucleotides line up with TRBD1. Germline CDR1 is MGHRA and CDR2 is YSYEKL. This CDR3 contains 13 residues. The ends lost 3 bases at V and 10 bases at J; junction bases unmatched: 8. Here the CDR3 reads CASSHLDRVGAFF. CDR3 nucleotides: TGCGCCAGCAGCCACCTAGACAGGGTAGGAGCTTTCTTT.

The chain is built from TRBV27 and TRBJ1-1; no clear D gene. V was cut by 3 bases and J by 0 bases, with 8 bases left in between. The germline V gene has CDR1 MNHEY and CDR2 SMNVEV (reference sequence). CDR3 length equals 14 residues. The CDR3 is CASSFYSLNTEAFF. CDR3 nucleotide sequence: TGTGCCAGCAGTTTCTACAGCCTGAACACTGAAGCTTTCTTT.

J is TRBJ2-2 and V is TRBV4-1; D is unresolved. The CDR3 length is 15 residues. Germline V gene sequence: CDR1 MGHRA, CDR2 YSYEKL. Trimming left V 0 bases short and J 4 bases short, with 9 bases between. The CDR3 region has the DNA TGCGCCAGCAGCCAAGATCCGGGTAGCACCGGGGAGCTGTTTTTT. It translates to CASSQDPGSTGELFF.

The genes are TRBV18 and TRBJ1-6; no clear D gene. The CDR3 has 15 residues. Germline CDR1 is KGHSH and CDR2 is LQKENI. Trimming pared 0 bases from V and 6 bases from J, leaving 9 bases between. The CDR3 here is CASSPPSQINSPLHF. Here the CDR3 DNA reads TGTGCCAGCTCACCACCGTCCCAGATTAATTCACCCCTCCACTTT.